This is a list of T cell receptor beta chains from one sample in a study of shared clonotypes between healthy human individuals. Libraries were prepared by immunoSEQ multiplex PCR; TCRdb keeps only in-frame clonotypes and omits some of them. The sample has about 490,000 clones, 70% to 85% seen once. The sequenced material came from PBMCs. The origin of the receptors is a woman in her thirties or forties in good health. Some clones in this sample may be carry-over from other donors' samples. The conserved cysteine and the conserved F or W are not part of the CDR3 here.

cdr3_aa	j_call	v_call
AARLGGIAYEQY	TRBJ2-7	TRBV6-6
ATSQQGDSYEQY	TRBJ2-7	TRBV19
ASSPQGEGVLT	TRBJ2-6	TRBV7-3
ASSLARILAGTHNEQF	TRBJ2-1	TRBV7-9
ASRASSETQY	TRBJ2-5	TRBV7-2
ASSFGSTGTDTQY	TRBJ2-3	TRBV11-1
ASSIPGRSYEQY	TRBJ2-7	TRBV19
ASSPPVGTGKNEQF	TRBJ2-1	TRBV18
ASSATGWGTGAF	TRBJ1-1	TRBV28
ASRRGGGSGYT	TRBJ1-2	TRBV19
ASSRGQGPLSNYGYT	TRBJ1-2	TRBV28
SVDITSTNEQF	TRBJ2-1	TRBV29-1
ASSTAPGSNTGELF	TRBJ2-2	TRBV5-6
ASSLDRALLAEAF	TRBJ1-1	TRBV7-8
ASGKLGDGYKALF	TRBJ2-2	TRBV4-1
ASRATGQETQY	TRBJ2-5	TRBV19